This TCR beta chain comes out of a study of glioma-infiltrating T cells after dendritic cell vaccination. The time point denotes: after dendritic cell vaccination, including at tumor progression/relapse. None of the glioblastoma patients had an isocitrate dehydrogenase mutation. This CDR3 has 15 residues. Germline V CDR1 and CDR2: MNHEY, SMNVEV (reference sequence). After removal of 3 bases from V and 1 base from J, the junction contained 2 bases not matched to a gene. Some clones are missing from TCRdb's copy, which holds only in-frame ones; the method was immunoSEQ multiplex PCR. There are fewer than 95,000 clones in the sample; 85% occur only once, and more than 8% lies in the top ten.

The origin of this receptor is a human donor with glioblastoma. The rearrangement links TRBV27 to TRBJ1-4, with TRBD1 matching over 7 bases. Source: blood, taken after dendritic cell vaccination. The DNA for the CDR3 is TGTGCCAGCAGTTTGAACAGGGGAACTAATGAAAAACTGTTTTTT. Residues: CASSLNRGTNEKLFF.